Listed here is a single T cell receptor beta chain. Its antigen is not known. Random hexamers primed reverse transcription of about 0.45 to 1 ug RNA. One entry per CDR3 protein, called by TCRdb with MiXCR from the immunoSEQ multiplex PCR reads. The sample holds about 150,000 distinct CDR3 sequences, under 97% seen once. The sample comes from a study of CD8 T cells in Susac syndrome. Whole-study findings and limits: Expansion of clones was not seen in the CD4+ T cell repertoires of Susac syndrome.

The CDR3 loop spans 14 amino acids. With 4 bases removed from V and 6 bases from J, the gap between germline ends came to 16 bases. Germline V gene sequence: CDR1 SGHDN, CDR2 FVKESK. Sample: CD4+ T cells from PBMCs. The clonotype comes from a human donor with Susac syndrome. The genes are TRBV14 and TRBJ2-7; possibly TRBD2 for D (7 bases). The CDR3 region is CASSPLGGAGEQYF. CDR3 nucleotides: TGTGCCAGCAGCCCCCTTGGGGGGGCGGGCGAGCAGTACTTC.